This paragraph covers one T cell receptor beta chain sequence. This sample was taken from a study of memory CD4+ T cells and cytomegalovirus serostatus. Study-level background: Healthy Belgian adult donors included roughly nine CMV-positive and some 24 CMV-negative people.

The sort gate was single viable CD3+CD4+CD8-CD45RO+ cells for memory CD4+ T cells. Serostatus was set by detecting CMV pp150, pp28, p38, p52 IgG. Germline V gene data show CDR1 as SGHTA and CDR2 as FQGNSA. This CDR3 comprises 15 residues. The germline V and J ends were trimmed by 5 bases and 0 bases, with 14 bases remaining between them. Original methodology: Out-of-frame sequences were removed, leaving around 2.2 million distinct TCRbeta sequences. The method was immunoSEQ multiplex PCR; TCRdb's version includes in-frame clones alone and lacks a portion of them. For V, J and clone size, that table is used; D and trimming come from the DNA. The sample consists of roughly 28,000 clones, about 78% of them appearing once.

Specimen: memory CD4+ T cells from blood. The origin of this receptor is an adult in good health and CMV-seronegative. The chain is built from TRBV7-2 and TRBJ2-7; D is possibly TRBD1 or TRBD2 (5 bases each). CDR3 region: CASSQWGTTSYEQYF. The CDR3 DNA follows: TGTGCCAGCAGCCAGTGGGGGACGACCTCCTACGAGCAGTACTTC.